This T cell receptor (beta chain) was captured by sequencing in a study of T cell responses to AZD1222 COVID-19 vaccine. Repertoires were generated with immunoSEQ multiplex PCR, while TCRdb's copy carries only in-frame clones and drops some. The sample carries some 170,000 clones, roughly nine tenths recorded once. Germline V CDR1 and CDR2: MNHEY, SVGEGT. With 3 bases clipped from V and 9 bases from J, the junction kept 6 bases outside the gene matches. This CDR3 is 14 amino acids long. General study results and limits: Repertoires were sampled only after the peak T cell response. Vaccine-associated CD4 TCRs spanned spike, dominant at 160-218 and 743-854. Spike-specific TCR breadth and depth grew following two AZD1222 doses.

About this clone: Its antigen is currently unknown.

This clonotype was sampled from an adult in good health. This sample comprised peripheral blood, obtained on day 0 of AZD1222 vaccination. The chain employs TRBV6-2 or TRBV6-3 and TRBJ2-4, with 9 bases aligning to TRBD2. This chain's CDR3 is CASSYSGRMGIQYF. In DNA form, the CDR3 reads TGTGCCAGCAGTTATAGCGGGAGAATGGGCATTCAGTACTTC.